These T cell receptor beta chains were read from a single sample in a study of radiation and T cells in renal cell carcinoma. This table comes from immunoSEQ multiplex PCR, and its TCRdb copy is limited to in-frame clones, with some not included. The data contain around 180,000 clones, about 87% of them singletons. The source material was blood, sampled from a patient whose treatment included radiotherapy and nephrectomy. The receptors derive from a woman aged 45-65 years with renal cell carcinoma. Both conserved end residues are part of each CDR3. Each record gives: CDR3 length, V gene, CDR3 protein.

CDR3 length: 13
V gene: TRBV9
CDR3 protein: CASSVVGGYGYTF

CDR3 length: 15
V gene: TRBV14
CDR3 protein: CASSQERVVNYGYTF

CDR3 length: 13
V gene: TRBV19
CDR3 protein: CASSIDPDEKLFF

CDR3 length: 14
V gene: TRBV7-2
CDR3 protein: CASSLVTGEYEQYF

CDR3 length: 15
V gene: TRBV7-2
CDR3 protein: CASSLPTSSNQPQHF

CDR3 length: 11
V gene: TRBV7-6
CDR3 protein: CASSLGGTQYF

CDR3 length: 15
V gene: TRBV5-1
CDR3 protein: CASSSVAGGLETQYF

CDR3 length: 14
V gene: TRBV5-1
CDR3 protein: CASSTLDGGTEAFF

CDR3 length: 10
V gene: TRBV20-1
CDR3 protein: CSAGADTQYF

CDR3 length: 14
V gene: TRBV6-5
CDR3 protein: CASSPFSRGETQYF

CDR3 length: 13
V gene: TRBV6-6
CDR3 protein: CASRGQLNSPLHF

CDR3 length: 16
V gene: TRBV7-2
CDR3 protein: CASSFSGTRVTGELFF

CDR3 length: 16
V gene: TRBV6-1
CDR3 protein: CASSEWGGASTDTQYF

CDR3 length: 20
V gene: TRBV5-1
CDR3 protein: CASSLAIRDRGDLAKNIQYF

CDR3 length: 15
V gene: TRBV7-2
CDR3 protein: CASSSDYPEDYGYTF

CDR3 length: 12
V gene: TRBV10-3
CDR3 protein: CAISDGTDTQYF

CDR3 length: 14
V gene: TRBV19
CDR3 protein: CASSGQGAYNEQFF

CDR3 length: 14
V gene: TRBV19
CDR3 protein: CATLERGPPYEQYF

CDR3 length: 14
V gene: TRBV18
CDR3 protein: CASSPRATNEKLFF

CDR3 length: 15
V gene: TRBV15
CDR3 protein: CATSSRGLAVGEQFF

CDR3 length: 14
V gene: TRBV6-1
CDR3 protein: CACSLGMIQETQYF

CDR3 length: 13
V gene: TRBV30
CDR3 protein: CAWSVAGGNTIYF

CDR3 length: 14
V gene: TRBV6-1
CDR3 protein: CASSESGPNQPQHF

CDR3 length: 18
V gene: TRBV4-2
CDR3 protein: CASSQHFQGDPTNEKLFF

CDR3 length: 16
V gene: TRBV18
CDR3 protein: CASSPIFSGGAETQYF

CDR3 length: 14
V gene: TRBV9
CDR3 protein: CASSSLGLYNEQFF

CDR3 length: 14
V gene: TRBV6-1
CDR3 protein: CASSEINGGYEQYF

CDR3 length: 15
V gene: TRBV7-2
CDR3 protein: CASSLPLGSGNTIYF

CDR3 length: 14
V gene: TRBV7-3
CDR3 protein: CASSSKWRDTEAFF

CDR3 length: 15
V gene: TRBV6-5
CDR3 protein: CASRVSIQGNQPQHF

CDR3 length: 14
V gene: TRBV30
CDR3 protein: CAWADPHITDTQYF

CDR3 length: 15
V gene: TRBV6-5
CDR3 protein: CASSYRALGSSEAFF

CDR3 length: 16
V gene: TRBV29-1
CDR3 protein: CSVEEGARNLRFSYTF

CDR3 length: 16
V gene: TRBV7-9
CDR3 protein: CASRPGRGAVKETQYF

CDR3 length: 14
V gene: TRBV6-1
CDR3 protein: CASSASRTNTEAFF

CDR3 length: 15
V gene: TRBV2
CDR3 protein: CASSGLGINTDTQYF

CDR3 length: 14
V gene: TRBV7-2
CDR3 protein: CASSPTGGRYGYTF

CDR3 length: 13
V gene: TRBV5-4
CDR3 protein: CASSPDGRTEAFF

CDR3 length: 14
V gene: TRBV5-1
CDR3 protein: CASSLRTSPGTQYF

CDR3 length: 15
V gene: TRBV5-6
CDR3 protein: CASSLAGLSNQPQHF

CDR3 length: 14
V gene: TRBV7-9
CDR3 protein: CASSGGQGDYTQYF

CDR3 length: 13
V gene: TRBV9
CDR3 protein: CASSETFDNEQFF

CDR3 length: 13
V gene: TRBV7-9
CDR3 protein: CASSPLANEKLFF

CDR3 length: 13
V gene: TRBV29-1
CDR3 protein: CSVGQGAGQPQHF

CDR3 length: 13
V gene: TRBV2
CDR3 protein: CASSRGGNTEAFF